This TCR beta chain is drawn from a study of regulatory T cells in long-lasting Graves disease. CDR1 and CDR2 from the germline V gene are SGHDN and FVKESK. V lost 5 bases and J lost 7, with 33 bases in between. This CDR3 is built from 20 residues. Indicated time point: newly diagnosed GD, antithyroid drugs for less than 3 months. PBMC-derived RNA was used for the TCR library. In this sample, this clonotype turned up a few times. Arm-PCR of CDR3 regions with iRepertoire HTBI primers generated TCR beta libraries. TCRdb passed the multiplex PCR reads through MiXCR, listing each CDR3 protein once. Among about 620,000 distinct CDR3 sequences listed, approximately 15% were seen once. In addition, the sample was reused for a study of T cells in Graves' hyperthyroidism and ophthalmopathy. That source notes: The study left out patients who had uncontrolled infection, other autoimmune disease, pregnancy or lactation. In the first-round RT-PCR of the TCR CDR3, the HTBI primer set was used.

This chain connects TRBV14 to TRBJ2-1, with D perhaps assigned TRBD1 or TRBD2 (6 bases each). The TCR originated in a woman aged 25 to 39 with Graves disease. The material sequenced was peripheral blood mononuclear cells (PBMCs), taken at new diagnosis, from a patient treated with antithyroid drugs. CDR3 bases: TGTGCCAGCAGCTTAGCGGCGCCGGTAGGCCCGTTTAGGGGGGTTAATGAGCAGTTCTTC. Protein product: CASSLAAPVGPFRGVNEQFF.